The 23 T cell receptor beta chains listed next were all sequenced from one sample in a study of control samples from healthy donors and cancer patients. TCRdb keeps only in-frame clones here, not all; method: immunoSEQ multiplex PCR. This sample carries 150,000 to 200,000 clones, about 94% of them seen once, and the ten largest clones take 8.5%. Material for sequencing was blood. Receptors were obtained from a woman aged 40 to 55 in good health.

The rearrangement uses TRBV5-1 and TRBJ1-1; D gene unclear. Germline CDR1 reads SGHRS; CDR2 reads YFSETQ. V was clipped by 0 bases and J by 0 bases, with 15 bases between them. CDR3 length equals 17 residues. This CDR3 reads CASSLASAGLLNTEAFF. The CDR3 DNA reads as TGCGCCAGCAGCTTGGCTTCGGCAGGTCTTCTGAACACTGAAGCTTTCTTT.

The DNA of the CDR3 is TGTGCCAGTTCGATTGAGGACGTCAACTATGGCTACACCTTC. It translates to CASSIEDVNYGYTF. The V gene is TRBV2, the J gene TRBJ1-2; no reliable D call. The germline gives CDR1 SNHLY, CDR2 FYNNEI. V lost 9 bases and J lost 2, with 16 bases in between. CDR3 size: 14 residues.

CDR3: CASSSVYEPQHF. The CDR3, as DNA: TGTGCCAGCAGTTCCGTGTACGAGCCCCAGCATTTT. The rearrangement joins TRBV6-6 to TRBJ1-5; the D is unclear. CDR1 is MNHNY, CDR2 SVGAGI, per germline (reference sequence). The CDR3 is made up of 12 amino acids. Trimming removed 4 bases from V and 8 bases from J, with 9 bases in between.

CDR3 nucleotide sequence: TGTGCCAGCAGTTACGACAGCTCCTACGAGCAGTACTTC. Residues: CASSYDSSYEQYF. This chain uses TRBV6-2 or TRBV6-3 with TRBJ2-7; perhaps TRBD1 as D (5 bases). Germline-derived CDR1 and CDR2 are MNHEY and SVGEGT. Trimming pared 2 bases from V and 0 bases from J, leaving 5 bases between. This CDR3 has 13 amino acids.

The chain recombines TRBV10-3 with TRBJ1-5; TRBD1 might be the D (5 bases). Per germline, CDR1 ENHRY and CDR2 SYGVKD. CDR3 size: 19 residues. Trimming removed 3 bases at V and 0 bases at J, with 21 bases between. This CDR3 reads CAISDSNRDRVNSNQPQHF. CDR3 DNA: TGTGCCATCAGTGACTCGAACCGGGACCGTGTTAATAGCAATCAGCCCCAGCATTTT.

The rearrangement links TRBV7-6 to TRBJ2-5; D is perhaps TRBD2 (5 bases). V shed 2 bases and J shed 5 bases, with 12 bases lying between them. The CDR3 has 14 amino acids. The V gene's germline CDR1 is SGHVS and CDR2 FNYEAQ. CDR3 DNA: TGTGCCAGCAGCTTAAGTCTAGCTCGGGAGACCCAGTACTTC. Its protein is CASSLSLARETQYF.

The chain is built from TRBV7-2 and TRBJ2-2; 11 bases map to TRBD2. CDR3 length: 16 amino acids. Germline V gene lookup returns CDR1 SGHTA and CDR2 FQGNSA. V lost 5 bases to trimming and J lost 0 bases; unmatched junction nucleotides: 2. CDR3 sequence reads: CASSVSGGANTGELFF. CDR3 sequence (DNA): TGTGCCAGCAGCGTTAGCGGGGGGGCGAACACCGGGGAGCTGTTTTTT.

The chain couples TRBV6-1 to TRBJ1-2; D not certain. This CDR3 comprises 13 residues. From germline, CDR1 is MNHNS and CDR2 SASEGT. With 0 bases removed from V and 11 bases from J, the gap between germline ends came to 13 bases. In DNA form, the CDR3 reads TGTGCCAGCAGTGAAGCGCTTCTCAGGTATTACACCTTC. Protein sequence: CASSEALLRYYTF.

The chain has TRBV5-1 and TRBJ1-3, with D possibly TRBD1 on 5 matching bases. V was cut by 4 bases and J by 2 bases, with 10 bases left in between. Germline V gene lookup returns CDR1 SGHRS and CDR2 YFSETQ. This CDR3 region has 14 residues. CDR3 DNA sequence: TGCGCCAGCAGCGTTGGGGCTACTGGAAACACCATATATTTT. This sequence encodes CASSVGATGNTIYF.

A few counts support this clone. The CDR3 reads CASSPIRQGRGSDGYTF. CDR3 in DNA: TGTGCCAGCAGCCCGATAAGGCAGGGACGGGGTTCGGATGGCTACACCTTC. The chain is built from TRBV5-6 and TRBJ1-2, with D tentatively TRBD1 (5 bases). This CDR3 region has 17 residues. V lost 4 bases to trimming and J lost 6 bases, with 25 bases between them. Germline V gene lookup returns CDR1 SGHDT and CDR2 YYEEEE. Full variable domain (rest looked up from reference TRBV5-6 and TRBJ1-2): DAGVTQSPTHLIKTRGQQVTLRCSPKSGHDTVSWYQQALGQGPQFIFQYYEEEERQRGNFPDRFSGHQFPNYSSELNVNALLLGDSALYLCASSPIRQGRGSDGYTFGSGTRLTVV.

This clone was seen more than once but under ten times. The chain joins TRBV5-4 to TRBJ2-7, with 8 bases identical to TRBD2. Germline V CDR1 and CDR2: SGHNT, YYREEE (reference sequence). The J segment lost 4 bases and the V segment lost 4 bases, leaving 10 bases of the junction unmatched. The length of the CDR3 is 15 residues. The CDR3 DNA sequence: TGTGCCAGCAGCCCCCGGAGAGCGGGAGAGTACGAGCAGTACTTC. Translation: CASSPRRAGEYEQYF.

This clone was recorded once. The chain is built from TRBV19 and TRBJ2-7, with 7 nucleotides matching TRBD2. The CDR3 length is 13 residues. With V trimmed by 3 bases and J by 6 bases, 5 bases remained unmatched. From germline, CDR1 is LNHDA and CDR2 SQIVND (reference sequence). The CDR3 DNA is TGTGCCAGTAGTATTAACGGGGGGACCGAGCAGTACTTC. It is translated as CASSINGGTEQYF.

V and J are TRBV4-1 and TRBJ2-1; a weak D match, TRBD1 (6 bases). The CDR3 is 17 amino acids. The V end lost 1 base, the J end lost 4 bases, and 17 bases lay between the germline ends. Per the germline V gene, CDR1 is MGHRA and CDR2 is YSYEKL. The CDR3 sequence: CASSQAHRARNYNEQFF. The CDR3 DNA reads as TGCGCCAGCAGCCAAGCTCACAGGGCCCGGAATTACAATGAGCAGTTCTTC.

V and J are TRBV9 and TRBJ2-2; D not certain. Trimming removed 4 bases at V and 3 bases at J, with 10 bases between. Germline-derived CDR1 and CDR2 are SGDLS and YYNGEE. The length of the CDR3 is 14 residues. The chain's CDR3 is CASSLDGDTGELFF. The DNA of the CDR3 is TGTGCCAGCAGCTTAGACGGAGACACCGGGGAGCTGTTTTTT.

The V call is TRBV11-2, the J call TRBJ2-2; 8 nucleotides align to TRBD1. Germline V CDR1 and CDR2: SGHAT, FQNNGV. The CDR3 consists of 15 residues. V was pared by 5 bases and J by 7 bases, with 9 bases of the junction left unmatched. The CDR3 sequence is CASSRTDRASGELFF. CDR3 sequence (DNA): TGTGCCAGCAGCCGGACGGACAGGGCGAGCGGGGAGCTGTTTTTT.

The chain links TRBV20-1 to TRBJ1-6; 7 bases map to TRBD1. The germline gives CDR1 DFQATT, CDR2 SNEGSKA (reference sequence). CDR3 length: 11 amino acids. J lost 15 bases, V lost 5 bases, and 7 bases had no gene match. CDR3 loop: CSAETGRVLHF. Here the CDR3 DNA reads TGCAGTGCTGAGACAGGGCGAGTCCTCCACTTT.

Concerning this clone itself: The CDR3 ends on some other residue instead of the conserved phenylalanine or tryptophan, so this is likely a read error. Because the CDR3's place on the DNA is in doubt, the DNA is left out and the CDR3 is given as listed by TCRdb. J is TRBJ2-7 and V is TRBV18; the table's TRBD1 call for D was not verified on the DNA. The CDR3 contains 15 residues when both ends are counted. Germline V lookup: CDR1 KGHSH, CDR2 LQKENI. The CDR3 sequence is CASSPGIVGTAVESL.

The V and J genes are TRBV5-4 and TRBJ1-1, with 7 bases lining up with TRBD1. The CDR3 extends over 15 amino acids. Germline V gives CDR1 SGHNT, CDR2 YYREEE (reference sequence). V gave up 3 bases and J gave up 5 bases; unmatched junction bases: 10. CDR3 region: CASSWMTGSKTEAFF. DNA for the CDR3: TGTGCCAGCAGCTGGATGACAGGGAGTAAAACTGAAGCTTTCTTT. The full variable domain, rest sourced from reference TRBV5-4 and TRBJ1-1, is ETGVTQSPTHLIKTRGQQVTLRCSSQSGHNTVSWYQQALGQGPQFIFQYYREEENGRGNFPPRFSGLQFPNYSSELNVNALELDDSALYLCASSWMTGSKTEAFFGQGTRLTVV.

The chain recombines TRBV11-2 with TRBJ1-5; D is unresolved. V was trimmed by 1 base and J by 1 base, leaving 5 bases between them. This CDR3 is built from 14 residues. From germline, CDR1 is SGHAT and CDR2 FQNNGV. For the CDR3, the DNA is TGTGCCAGCAGCTTAGGGCGGAGCAATCAGCCCCAGCATTTT. It yields the protein CASSLGRSNQPQHF.

This rearrangement joins TRBV29-1 to TRBJ2-7; the D is unclear. Trimming removed 1 base at V and 6 bases at J, with 10 bases between. There are 12 residues in the CDR3. CDR1 and CDR2 (germline): SQVTM, ANQGSEA. The CDR3 sequence is CSVEGASREQYF. The CDR3 region has the DNA TGCAGCGTTGAAGGGGCTTCGCGCGAGCAGTACTTC.

The chain carries TRBV4-2 and TRBJ2-5; TRBD2 is a possible D gene (6 bases). The germline gives CDR1 LGHNA, CDR2 YNFKEQ. V was clipped by 2 bases and J by 0 bases, with 10 bases between them. The CDR3 totals 15 residues. The CDR3 spells CASSQYIADQETQYF. CDR3 in DNA: TGTGCCAGCAGCCAATATATAGCGGACCAAGAGACCCAGTACTTC.

The rearrangement uses TRBV19 and TRBJ1-1, with 8 bases aligning to TRBD1. V trimming: 3 bases; J trimming: 11 bases; junction bases outside the gene matches: 8. The CDR3 has 13 amino acids. Per germline, CDR1 LNHDA and CDR2 SQIVND (reference sequence). The CDR3 coding sequence is TGTGCCAGTAGTATCGCCGACAGGGGTCGGGCTTTCTTT. It translates to CASSIADRGRAFF.

This chain joins TRBV12-3 or TRBV12-4 and TRBJ1-5, with 9 bases matching TRBD1. The CDR3 loop spans 13 amino acids. V dropped 6 bases and J dropped 7; count of bases not matched to a gene: 4. The CDR3 region has the DNA TGTGCCAGCAGATGGGACAGGGACCAGCCCCAGCATTTT. It codes for CASRWDRDQPQHF.